The 2 T cell receptor beta chains below come from one sample, sequenced in a study of OX40 agonist ivuxolimab in advanced cancers. Clones were sequenced by immunoSEQ multiplex PCR, and TCRdb holds only the in-frame ones, with some missing. This sample has roughly 80,000 clones, with about nine tenths found just once. Sample: CD4+ or CD8+ T cells sorted from blood, taken in a trial of the OX40 agonist ivuxolimab. All receptors come from an adult with an advanced solid tumor such as melanoma, head and neck, liver or kidney cancer.

The DNA for the CDR3 is TGTGCCAGCAGCGTAACCCCCCAGACGGCAGCGGTCCAGGTACATACGCAGTATTTT. Encoded protein: CASSVTPQTAAVQVHTQYF. V is TRBV9 and J is TRBJ2-3, with D possibly being TRBD2 (5 bases). Germline CDR1 is SGDLS and CDR2 is YYNGEE. This CDR3 is built from 19 residues. The V and J ends lost 1 base and 7 bases respectively, with 28 bases between them.

The chain combines TRBV7-2 with TRBJ1-1; a possible D gene is TRBD1 (5 bases). This CDR3 contains 13 residues. V dropped 3 bases and J dropped 9 bases, with 14 bases sitting between them. The germline CDR1 and CDR2 sequences are SGHTA and FQGNSA. CDR3 protein: CASSLGYGGKAFF. DNA for the CDR3: TGTGCCAGCAGCTTGGGGTATGGGGGGAAAGCTTTCTTT.